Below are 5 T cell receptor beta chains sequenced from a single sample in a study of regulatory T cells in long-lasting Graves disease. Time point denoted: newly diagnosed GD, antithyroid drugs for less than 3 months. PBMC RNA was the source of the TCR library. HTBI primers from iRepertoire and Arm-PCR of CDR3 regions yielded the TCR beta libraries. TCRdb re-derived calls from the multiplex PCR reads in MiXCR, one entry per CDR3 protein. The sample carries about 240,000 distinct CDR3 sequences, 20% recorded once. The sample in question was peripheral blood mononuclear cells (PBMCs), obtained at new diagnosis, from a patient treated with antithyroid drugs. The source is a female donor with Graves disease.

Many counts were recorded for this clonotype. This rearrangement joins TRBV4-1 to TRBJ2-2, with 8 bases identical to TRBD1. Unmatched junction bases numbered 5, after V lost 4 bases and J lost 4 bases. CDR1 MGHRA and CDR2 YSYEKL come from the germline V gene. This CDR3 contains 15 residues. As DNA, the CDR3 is TGCGCCAGCAGCCTGACAGGGGAGGCCACCGGGGAGCTGTTTTTT. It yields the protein CASSLTGEATGELFF.

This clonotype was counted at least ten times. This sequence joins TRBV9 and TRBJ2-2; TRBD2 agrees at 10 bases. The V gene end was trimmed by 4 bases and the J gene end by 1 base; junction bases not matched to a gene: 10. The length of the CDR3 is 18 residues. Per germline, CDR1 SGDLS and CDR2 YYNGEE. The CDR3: CASSLRNSGGGNTGELFF. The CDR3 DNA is TGTGCCAGCAGCCTGCGGAACAGCGGGGGGGGGAACACCGGGGAGCTGTTTTTT.

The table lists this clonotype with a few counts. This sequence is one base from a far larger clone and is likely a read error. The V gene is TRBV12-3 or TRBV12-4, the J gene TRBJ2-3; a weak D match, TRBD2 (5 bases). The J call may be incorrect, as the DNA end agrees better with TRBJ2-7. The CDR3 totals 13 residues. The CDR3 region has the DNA TGTGCCAGCAGTTATCCCGGGGTCAATGAGCAGTACTTC. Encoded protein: CASSYPGVNEQYF.

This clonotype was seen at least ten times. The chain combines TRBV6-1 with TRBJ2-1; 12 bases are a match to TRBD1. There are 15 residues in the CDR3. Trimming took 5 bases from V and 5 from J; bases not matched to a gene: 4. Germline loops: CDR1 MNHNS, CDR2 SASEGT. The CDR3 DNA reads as TGTGCCAGCAGTCAAGGGACAGGGGGCAACAATGAGCAGTTCTTC. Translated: CASSQGTGGNNEQFF.

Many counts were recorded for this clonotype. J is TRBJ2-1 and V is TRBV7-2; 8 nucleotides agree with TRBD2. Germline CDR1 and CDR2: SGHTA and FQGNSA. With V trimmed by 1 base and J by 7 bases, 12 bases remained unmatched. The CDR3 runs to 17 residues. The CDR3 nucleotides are TGTGCCAGCAGCTTAGTTGGAACGGGGGGGAACCGGAATGAGCAGTTCTTC. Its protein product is CASSLVGTGGNRNEQFF.